The 26 T cell receptor beta chains given below trace back to one sample, sequenced in a study of T cells in Graves' hyperthyroidism and ophthalmopathy. Authors of the study amplified TCR beta CDR3 regions from RNA transcripts. During a first-round RT-PCR of the TCR CDR3, the HTBI primer set was used. Via MiXCR, TCRdb re-called the multiplex PCR reads, giving one row per CDR3 protein. The sample has approximately 300,000 distinct CDR3 sequences, over 15% seen once; the top ten hold approximately 60%. The sample comprised blood. The receptors come from a woman in her sixties or seventies with Graves' ophthalmopathy.

This clonotype was detected ten times or more. The chain recombines TRBV11-2 with TRBJ1-1; D is unresolved. V was clipped by 1 base and J by 3 bases, with 6 bases between them. Germline V gene data show CDR1 as SGHAT and CDR2 as FQNNGV. This CDR3 is 13 amino acids long. The CDR3, as DNA: TGTGCCAGCAGCTTAGGGGCGGACACTGAAGCTTTCTTT. It encodes CASSLGADTEAFF.

The count of this clonotype is one. The rearrangement joins TRBV2 to TRBJ2-7; 8 bases map to TRBD2. The CDR3 length is 14 residues. Per germline, CDR1 SNHLY and CDR2 FYNNEI. The V and J ends lost 7 bases and 4 bases, in that order; junction bases with no gene match: 9. As DNA, the CDR3 is TGTGCCAGCACCCCCAGCCAGCGGGGGTACGAGCAGTACTTC. Its translation is CASTPSQRGYEQYF.

This clonotype has at least ten counts. The gene calls are TRBV20-1 and TRBJ2-7; TRBD2 aligns across 11 bases. This CDR3 contains 15 residues. Losses at the gene ends were 7 bases for V and 0 bases for J; bases not matched to a gene: 8. Looked up from germline, CDR1 is DFQATT and CDR2 is SNEGSKA (reference sequence). The CDR3 spells CSVQLAGGNSYEQYF. The DNA for the CDR3 is TGCAGTGTACAGCTAGCGGGAGGTAACTCCTACGAGCAGTACTTC.

This clonotype was seen repeatedly, ten times or more. V usage is TRBV4-1 and J usage is TRBJ2-7, with TRBD1 matching 10 bases. Germline CDR1 reads MGHRA; CDR2 reads YSYEKL. The V and J ends lost 2 bases and 3 bases, in that order; junction bases with no gene match: 7. The CDR3 is 16 amino acids. The CDR3 region is CASSQLGTGEIYEQYF. The CDR3 DNA sequence: TGCGCCAGCAGCCAACTGGGGACAGGGGAAATCTACGAGCAGTACTTC.

V gene TRBV7-2 combines with J gene TRBJ1-2, with TRBD1 identical over 10 bases. There are 14 residues in the CDR3. Germline CDR1 reads SGHTA; CDR2 reads FQGNSA. Unmatched junction bases numbered 6, after V lost 6 bases and J lost 5 bases. CDR3 amino acids: CASRFWGQGYGYTF. As DNA, the CDR3 is TGTGCCAGCAGGTTCTGGGGACAGGGGTATGGCTACACCTTC.

The rearrangement links TRBV6-1 to TRBJ2-2, with D tentatively TRBD2 (6 bases). CDR1 is MNHNS, CDR2 SASEGT, per germline. The CDR3 is 15 residues long. The ends were cut back, 6 bases at V and 5 bases at J, with 16 bases in the middle. The chain's CDR3 is CASSRGGSRTGELFF. The CDR3 DNA reads as TGTGCCAGCAGCCGTGGGGGGTCCAGAACCGGGGAGCTGTTTTTT.

The chain couples TRBV4-3 to TRBJ1-6; weak D call: TRBD1 (5 bases). The CDR3 has 16 residues. V gave up 3 bases and J gave up 7 bases, with 16 bases separating them. The germline CDR1 and CDR2 sequences are LGHNA and YSLEER. This CDR3 is CASSQAPRGRNSPLHF. As DNA, the CDR3 is TGCGCCAGCAGCCAGGCCCCACGGGGGAGAAATTCACCCCTCCACTTT.

This clonotype showed up many times. This chain uses TRBV7-8 with TRBJ1-6, with 7 positions matching TRBD1. The ends lost 5 bases at V and 4 bases at J; junction bases unmatched: 2. This CDR3 region has 14 residues. The germline CDR1 and CDR2 sequences are SGHVS and FQNEAQ. The CDR3 bases are TGTGCCAGCAGCCGGGACAGTTATAATTCACCCCTCCACTTT. It translates to CASSRDSYNSPLHF. Together with reference TRBV7-8 and TRBJ1-6, the CDR3 gives the full variable domain: GAGVSQSPRYKVAKRGQDVALRCDPISGHVSLFWYQQALGQGPEFLTYFQNEAQLDKSGLPSDRFFAERPEGSVSTLKIQRTQQEDSAVYLCASSRDSYNSPLHFGNGTRLTVT.

The chain has TRBV5-1 and TRBJ2-1; 8 nucleotides match TRBD2. The CDR3 has 15 amino acids. The germline V gene has CDR1 SGHRS and CDR2 YFSETQ. Losses at the gene ends were 2 bases for V and 3 bases for J; bases not matched to a gene: 4. The DNA of the CDR3 is TGCGCCAGCAGCTTTAGCGGGACCGTCTACAATGAGCAGTTCTTC. It encodes CASSFSGTVYNEQFF. Full variable domain (outside the CDR3, taken from reference TRBV5-1 and TRBJ2-1): KAGVTQTPRYLIKTRGQQVTLSCSPISGHRSVSWYQQTPGQGLQFLFEYFSETQRNKGNFPGRFSGRQFSNSRSEMNVSTLELGDSALYLCASSFSGTVYNEQFFGPGTRLTVL.

The rearrangement joins TRBV6-2 or TRBV6-3 to TRBJ2-5; D uncertain. Germline V gives CDR1 MNHEY, CDR2 SVGEGT. The V gene lost 6 bases and the J gene lost 1 base, with 9 bases spanning the gap. The CDR3 spans 13 residues. This CDR3 reads CASSPIAQETQYF. DNA for the CDR3: TGTGCCAGCAGCCCTATCGCCCAAGAGACCCAGTACTTC.

This rearrangement joins TRBV20-1 to TRBJ2-7; D is possibly TRBD1 or TRBD2 (5 bases each). The CDR3 has 12 residues. V lost 6 bases to trimming and J lost 5 bases, with 14 bases between them. Germline V gives CDR1 DFQATT, CDR2 SNEGSKA (reference sequence). The CDR3 DNA reads as TGCAGTGCCGCCGGACGGGGCGACGAGCAGTACTTC. This codes for CSAAGRGDEQYF.

V and J are TRBV5-4 and TRBJ1-6; 8 bases align to TRBD1. CDR3 length equals 15 residues. V was pared by 5 bases and J by 5 bases, with 6 bases of the junction left unmatched. Germline values: CDR1 SGHNT, CDR2 YYREEE (reference sequence). This CDR3 reads CASSFQGANNSPLHF. Written as DNA, the CDR3 is TGTGCCAGCAGTTTCCAGGGGGCGAATAATTCACCCCTCCACTTT.

The rearrangement joins TRBV7-2 to TRBJ1-2, with a tentative D call TRBD1 (5 bases). V dropped 5 bases and J dropped 4 bases, with 11 bases sitting between them. The CDR3 loop spans 13 amino acids. The germline CDR1 and CDR2 sequences are SGHTA and FQGNSA. The CDR3 bases are TGTGCCAGCAGCAAAGGGGAGGGCTATGGCTACACCTTC. This encodes CASSKGEGYGYTF.

Details on this clonotype: One junction end does not reproduce the germline sequence, and a read error may be involved. The chain carries TRBV6-2 or TRBV6-3 and TRBJ2-5, with 7 bases fitting TRBD2. The CDR3 covers 12 residues. From germline, CDR1 is MNHEY and CDR2 SVGEGT. The chain's CDR3 is CASSTTAGPAHF. CDR3 DNA: TGTGCCAGCAGTACCACAGCGGGGCCCGCGCACTTC.

This clonotype was counted only a few times. The chain uses TRBV5-1 and TRBJ2-5; 7 bases align to TRBD2. The CDR3 has 14 residues. Germline CDR1 SGHRS, CDR2 YFSETQ. V lost 0 bases, J lost 5 bases, and 4 bases stayed unmatched. Here the CDR3 DNA reads TGCGCCAGCAGCTTGGCGACAGCGGGGGAGACCCAGTACTTC. Amino acids: CASSLATAGETQYF.

The sample holds many counts of this clonotype. The rearrangement links TRBV28 to TRBJ2-5; 8 bases line up with TRBD1. The CDR3 runs to 13 residues. V lost 11 bases to trimming and J lost 5 bases; unmatched junction nucleotides: 10. CDR1 and CDR2 (germline): MDHEN, SYDVKM. This chain's CDR3 is CASGRTGWETQYF. DNA for the CDR3: TGTGCCTCCGGGCGGACAGGGTGGGAGACCCAGTACTTC.

At least ten counts were recorded for this clonotype. The J gene is TRBJ2-2, the V gene TRBV9; possibly TRBD1 for D (5 bases). The V gene's germline CDR1 is SGDLS and CDR2 YYNGEE. CDR3 size: 16 residues. With 0 bases removed from V and 4 bases from J, the gap between germline ends came to 13 bases. The CDR3 nucleotides read TGTGCCAGCAGCGTAGCTGGATCAGGGTTCACCGGGGAGCTGTTTTTT. As protein: CASSVAGSGFTGELFF.

This sequence joins TRBV4-3 and TRBJ1-1, with D perhaps TRBD1 (6 bases). V dropped 2 bases and J dropped 7 bases, with 17 bases sitting between them. The CDR3 length is 15 residues. The germline CDR1 and CDR2 sequences are LGHNA and YSLEER. The CDR3 region is CASSQPTRGAYEAFF. The DNA for the CDR3 is TGCGCCAGCAGCCAACCGACTCGGGGGGCCTATGAAGCTTTCTTT.

V usage is TRBV20-1 and J usage is TRBJ2-3, with TRBD1 identical over 8 bases. V dropped 1 base and J dropped 3; count of bases not matched to a gene: 3. This CDR3 is built from 14 residues. CDR1 is DFQATT, CDR2 SNEGSKA, per germline (reference sequence). In DNA, the CDR3 is TGCAGTGCTAGAGCAGGGGGCGCAACAGATACGCAGTATTTT. This sequence encodes CSARAGGATDTQYF.

This clonotype has ten or more counts. The chain employs TRBV7-2 and TRBJ2-2; possible D gene TRBD1, 5 bases. V was trimmed by 3 bases and J by 2 bases, leaving 13 bases between them. The CDR3 runs to 16 residues. CDR1 and CDR2 from the germline V gene are SGHTA and FQGNSA. The CDR3 bases are TGTGCCAGCAGCTTTCGTAGCAGGGTTAACACCGGGGAGCTGTTTTTT. Translation gives CASSFRSRVNTGELFF.

This clonotype was seen many times. The chain is built from TRBV12-3 or TRBV12-4 and TRBJ2-7; weak D call: TRBD1 (5 bases). The CDR3 sequence is 15 residues long. The V gene lost 5 bases and the J gene lost 3 bases, with 17 bases spanning the gap. CDR3 sequence (DNA): TGTGCCAGCAGTCCTGGGCCAGGGAATCTCTACGAGCAGTACTTC. Amino acid sequence: CASSPGPGNLYEQYF.

Points on this clonotype: A read error may be the cause here, since a much bigger clone is one base away. No conserved phenylalanine or tryptophan is present at the end of the CDR3, so a read error is the likely explanation. The chain has TRBV28 and TRBJ2-7, with D perhaps matching TRBD1 (6 bases). Germline lookup yields CDR1 MDHEN and CDR2 SYDVKM. Between the trimmed V and J ends, which lost 5 bases and 7 bases, there was a span of 12 bases. The CDR3 has 12 amino acids. The CDR3 nucleotides are TGTGCCAGCAGTCCTTACCAGGGGGAGCAGTACCTC. It yields the protein CASSPYQGEQYL.

The chain couples TRBV4-1 to TRBJ2-5; D might be TRBD1 (6 bases). V lost 0 bases and J 6 bases, leaving 20 bases between the germline ends. The CDR3 covers 17 residues. Germline V gene sequence: CDR1 MGHRA, CDR2 YSYEKL. The CDR3 sequence: CASSQDLSGRGVQTQYF. CDR3 DNA sequence: TGCGCCAGCAGCCAAGATCTCAGCGGCAGGGGTGTTCAGACCCAGTACTTC.

The chain recombines TRBV5-4 with TRBJ1-1; unclear D gene. Germline lookup yields CDR1 SGHNT and CDR2 YYREEE (reference sequence). Between the trimmed V and J ends, which lost 3 bases and 0 bases, there was a span of 12 bases. This CDR3 contains 15 residues. In nucleotides, the CDR3 is TGTGCCAGCAGCTCTAAGGACGGATTGAACACTGAAGCTTTCTTT. Translation: CASSSKDGLNTEAFF.

The CDR3 here is CASSSGLAIPYNEQFF. In DNA form, the CDR3 reads TGTGCCAGCAGTTCGGGACTAGCAATTCCCTACAATGAGCAGTTCTTC. The chain carries TRBV27 and TRBJ2-1; 9 bases are a match to TRBD2. The CDR3 is 16 amino acids. Germline values: CDR1 MNHEY, CDR2 SMNVEV (reference sequence). V shed 4 bases and J 2 bases; nucleotides not matched to a gene: 6.

This clonotype was observed once. The chain has TRBV6-2 or TRBV6-3 and TRBJ1-4; 10 bases agree with TRBD1. The CDR3 has 14 residues. The V gene end was trimmed by 5 bases and the J gene end by 7 bases; junction bases not matched to a gene: 4. From germline, CDR1 is MNHEY and CDR2 SVGEGT. This CDR3 reads CASSRTGGSEKLFF. The DNA of the CDR3 is TGTGCCAGCAGTCGGACAGGGGGGAGTGAAAAACTGTTTTTT.